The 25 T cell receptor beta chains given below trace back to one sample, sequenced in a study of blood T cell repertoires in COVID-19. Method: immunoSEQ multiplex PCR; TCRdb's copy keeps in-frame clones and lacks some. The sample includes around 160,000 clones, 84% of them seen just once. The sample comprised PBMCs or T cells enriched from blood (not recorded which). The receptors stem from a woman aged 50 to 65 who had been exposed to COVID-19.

The CDR3 nucleotides read TGTGCCAGCAGCTTAGGCGGCGCTGTCAGTAGCGGCTACACCTTC. Protein: CASSLGGAVSSGYTF. The V call is TRBV7-9, the J call TRBJ1-2; D gene uncertain. Germline loops: CDR1 SEHNR, CDR2 FQNEAQ (reference sequence). Deletions cut 1 base from V and 8 bases from J, with 17 bases between. The CDR3 consists of 15 residues.

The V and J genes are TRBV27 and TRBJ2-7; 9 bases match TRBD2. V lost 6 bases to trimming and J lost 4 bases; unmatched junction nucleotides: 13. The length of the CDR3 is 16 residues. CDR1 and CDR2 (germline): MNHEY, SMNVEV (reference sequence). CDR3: CASSPGTSFWKYEQYF. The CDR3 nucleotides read TGTGCCAGCAGCCCGGGGACTAGCTTCTGGAAATACGAGCAGTACTTC.

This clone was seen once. CDR3 loop: CASRNRDRGQGTEAFF. For the CDR3, the DNA is TGTGCCAGCCGAAACCGGGACAGGGGGCAGGGTACTGAAGCTTTCTTT. V and J are TRBV19 and TRBJ1-1, with 12 bases matching TRBD1. In germline, CDR1 is LNHDA, CDR2 SQIVND (reference sequence). The CDR3 sequence is 16 residues long. Losses at the gene ends were 9 bases for V and 5 bases for J; bases not matched to a gene: 13.

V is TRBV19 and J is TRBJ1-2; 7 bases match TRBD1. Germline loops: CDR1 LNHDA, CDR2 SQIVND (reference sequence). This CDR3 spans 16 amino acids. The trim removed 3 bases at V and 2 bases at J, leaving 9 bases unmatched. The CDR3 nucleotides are TGTGCCAGTAGTATTTCCTTTTTACAGGGGAACTATGGCTACACCTTC. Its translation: CASSISFLQGNYGYTF.

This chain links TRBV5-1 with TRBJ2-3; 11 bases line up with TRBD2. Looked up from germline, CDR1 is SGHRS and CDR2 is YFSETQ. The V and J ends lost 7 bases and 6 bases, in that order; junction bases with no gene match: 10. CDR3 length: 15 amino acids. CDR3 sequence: CASSSLAGGQDTQYF. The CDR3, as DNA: TGCGCCAGCTCCTCCTTAGCGGGGGGGCAGGATACGCAGTATTTT.

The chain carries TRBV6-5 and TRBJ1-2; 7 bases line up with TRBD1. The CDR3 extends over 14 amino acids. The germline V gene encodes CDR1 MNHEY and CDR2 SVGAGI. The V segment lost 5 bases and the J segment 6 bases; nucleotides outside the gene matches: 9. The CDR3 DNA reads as TGTGCCAGCAGTCCTCGGAGACAGGGAGATGGCTACACCTTC. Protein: CASSPRRQGDGYTF.

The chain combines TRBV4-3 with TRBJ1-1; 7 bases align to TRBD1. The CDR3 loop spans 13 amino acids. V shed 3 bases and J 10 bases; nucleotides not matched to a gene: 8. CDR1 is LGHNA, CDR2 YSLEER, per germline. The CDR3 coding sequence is TGCGCCAGCAGCCAGACGAACAGGGGAGCAGCTTTCTTT. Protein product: CASSQTNRGAAFF.

The CDR3 region is CASSYEGRNTGNTIYF. The CDR3 bases are TGTGCCAGCAGTTACGAGGGGAGGAATACTGGAAACACCATATATTTT. This sequence joins TRBV6-6 and TRBJ1-3; D may be TRBD1 (5 bases). The germline V gene encodes CDR1 MNHNY and CDR2 SVGAGI (reference sequence). V was clipped by 2 bases and J by 2 bases, with 13 bases between them. There are 16 residues in the CDR3.

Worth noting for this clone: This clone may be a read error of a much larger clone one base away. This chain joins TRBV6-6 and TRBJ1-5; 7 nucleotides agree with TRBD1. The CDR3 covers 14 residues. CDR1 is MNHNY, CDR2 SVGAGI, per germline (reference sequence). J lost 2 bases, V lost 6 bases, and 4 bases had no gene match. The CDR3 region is CASSRDRGNQPQHF. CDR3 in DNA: TGTGCCAGCAGCCGAGACAGGGGCAATCAGCCCCAGCATTTT.

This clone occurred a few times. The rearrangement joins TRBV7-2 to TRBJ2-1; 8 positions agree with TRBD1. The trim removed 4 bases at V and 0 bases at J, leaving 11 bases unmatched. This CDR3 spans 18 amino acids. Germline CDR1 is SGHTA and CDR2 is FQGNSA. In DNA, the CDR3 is TGTGCCAGCAGCTACGACAGGGGTGCTGGGAGCTCCTACAATGAGCAGTTCTTC. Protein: CASSYDRGAGSSYNEQFF. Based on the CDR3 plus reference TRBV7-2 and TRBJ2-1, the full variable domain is GAGVSQSPSNKVTEKGKDVELRCDPISGHTALYWYRQSLGQGLEFLIYFQGNSAPDKSGLPSDRFSAERTGGSVSTLTIQRTQQEDSAVYLCASSYDRGAGSSYNEQFFGPGTRLTVL.

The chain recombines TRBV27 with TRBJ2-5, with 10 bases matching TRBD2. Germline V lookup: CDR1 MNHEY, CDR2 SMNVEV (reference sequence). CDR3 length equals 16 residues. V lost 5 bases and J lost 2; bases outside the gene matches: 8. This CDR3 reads CASSRRTSGTQETQYF. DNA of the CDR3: TGTGCCAGCAGTAGAAGGACTAGCGGCACTCAAGAGACCCAGTACTTC.

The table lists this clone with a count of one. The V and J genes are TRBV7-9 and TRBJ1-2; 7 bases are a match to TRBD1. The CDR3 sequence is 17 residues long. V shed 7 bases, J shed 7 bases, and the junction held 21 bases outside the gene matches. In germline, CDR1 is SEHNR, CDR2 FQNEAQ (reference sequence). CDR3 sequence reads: CASTQGGDLFGKSGYTF. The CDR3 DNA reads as TGTGCCAGCACCCAGGGGGGAGACCTCTTCGGGAAGAGTGGCTACACCTTC. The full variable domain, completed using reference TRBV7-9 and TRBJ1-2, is DTGVSQNPRHKITKRGQNVTFRCDPISEHNRLYWYRQTLGQGPEFLTYFQNEAQLEKSRLLSDRFSAERPKGSFSTLEIQRTEQGDSAMYLCASTQGGDLFGKSGYTFGSGTRLTVV.

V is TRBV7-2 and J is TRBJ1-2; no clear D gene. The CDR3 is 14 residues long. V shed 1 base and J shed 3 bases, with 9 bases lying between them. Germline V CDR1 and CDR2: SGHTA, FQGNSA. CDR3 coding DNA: TGTGCCAGCAGCTTAGTACCGGGTGACTATGGCTACACCTTC. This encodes CASSLVPGDYGYTF. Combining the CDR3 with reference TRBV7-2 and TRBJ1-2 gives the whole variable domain GAGVSQSPSNKVTEKGKDVELRCDPISGHTALYWYRQSLGQGLEFLIYFQGNSAPDKSGLPSDRFSAERTGGSVSTLTIQRTQQEDSAVYLCASSLVPGDYGYTFGSGTRLTVV.

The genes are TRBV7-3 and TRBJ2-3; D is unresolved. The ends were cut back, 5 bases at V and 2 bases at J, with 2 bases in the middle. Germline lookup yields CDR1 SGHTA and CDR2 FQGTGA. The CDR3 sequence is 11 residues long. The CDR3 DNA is TGTGCCAGCAGCCACACAGATACGCAGTATTTT. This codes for CASSHTDTQYF.

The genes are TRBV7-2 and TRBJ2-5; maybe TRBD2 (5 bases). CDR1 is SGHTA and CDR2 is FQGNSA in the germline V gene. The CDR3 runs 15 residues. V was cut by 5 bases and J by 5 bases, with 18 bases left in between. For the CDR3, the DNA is TGTGCCAGCAGCCAAGCGGAAGGGAGAGGGGAGACCCAGTACTTC. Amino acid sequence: CASSQAEGRGETQYF.

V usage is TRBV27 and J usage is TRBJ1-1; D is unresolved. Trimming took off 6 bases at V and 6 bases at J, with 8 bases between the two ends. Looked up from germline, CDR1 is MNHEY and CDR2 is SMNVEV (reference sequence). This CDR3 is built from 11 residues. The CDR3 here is CASRDGAEAFF. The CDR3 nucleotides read TGTGCCAGCAGGGACGGGGCTGAAGCTTTCTTT.

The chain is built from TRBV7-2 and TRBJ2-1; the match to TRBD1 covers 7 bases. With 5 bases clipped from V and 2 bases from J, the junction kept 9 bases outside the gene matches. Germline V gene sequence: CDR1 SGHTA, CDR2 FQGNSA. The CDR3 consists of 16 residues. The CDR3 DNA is TGTGCCAGCAGCCTAATCGGGACAGTGGCCTACAATGAGCAGTTCTTC. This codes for CASSLIGTVAYNEQFF.

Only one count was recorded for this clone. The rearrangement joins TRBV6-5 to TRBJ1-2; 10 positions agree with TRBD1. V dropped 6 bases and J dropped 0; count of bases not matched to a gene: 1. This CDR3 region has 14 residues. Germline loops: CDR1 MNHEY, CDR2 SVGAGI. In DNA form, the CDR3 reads TGTGCCAGCAGAGGGACAGGGGCTAACTATGGCTACACCTTC. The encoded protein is CASRGTGANYGYTF.

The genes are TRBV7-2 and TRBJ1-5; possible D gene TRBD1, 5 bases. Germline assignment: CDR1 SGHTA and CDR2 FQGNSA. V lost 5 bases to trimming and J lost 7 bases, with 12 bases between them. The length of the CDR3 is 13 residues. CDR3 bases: TGTGCCAGCAGCCGGGGGGAGGGGCAGCCCCAGCATTTT. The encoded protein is CASSRGEGQPQHF.

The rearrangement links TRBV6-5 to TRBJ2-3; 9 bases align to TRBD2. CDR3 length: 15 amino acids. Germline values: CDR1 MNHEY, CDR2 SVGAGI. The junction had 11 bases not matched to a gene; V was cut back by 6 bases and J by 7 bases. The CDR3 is CASSSSGGQIHTQYF. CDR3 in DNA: TGTGCCAGCAGCAGTAGCGGGGGCCAGATCCATACGCAGTATTTT.

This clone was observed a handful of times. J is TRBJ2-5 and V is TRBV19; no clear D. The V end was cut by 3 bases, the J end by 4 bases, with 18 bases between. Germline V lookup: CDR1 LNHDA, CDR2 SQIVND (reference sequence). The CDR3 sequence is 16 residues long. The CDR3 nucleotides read TGTGCCAGTAGTATCATGACGCAACCTGGGCGAGAGACCCAGTACTTC. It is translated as CASSIMTQPGRETQYF.

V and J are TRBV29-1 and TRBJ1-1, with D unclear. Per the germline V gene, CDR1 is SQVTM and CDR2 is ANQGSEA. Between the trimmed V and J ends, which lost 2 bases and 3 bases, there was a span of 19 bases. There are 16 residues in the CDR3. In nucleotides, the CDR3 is TGCAGCGTTGAAAGCCCACGGTGGAGGGATGACACTGAAGCTTTCTTT. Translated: CSVESPRWRDDTEAFF. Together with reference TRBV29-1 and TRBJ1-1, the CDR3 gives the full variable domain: SAVISQKPSRDICQRGTSLTIQCQVDSQVTMMFWYRQQPGQSLTLIATANQGSEATYESGFVIDKFPISRPNLTFSTLTVSNMSPEDSSIYLCSVESPRWRDDTEAFFGQGTRLTVV.

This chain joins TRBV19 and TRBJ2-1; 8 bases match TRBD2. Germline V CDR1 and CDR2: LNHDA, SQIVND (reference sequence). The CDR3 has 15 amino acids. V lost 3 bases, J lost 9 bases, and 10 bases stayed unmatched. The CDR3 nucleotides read TGTGCCAGTAGTATTGGGGGTAGCGGGGAGGGTGAGCAGTTCTTC. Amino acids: CASSIGGSGEGEQFF.

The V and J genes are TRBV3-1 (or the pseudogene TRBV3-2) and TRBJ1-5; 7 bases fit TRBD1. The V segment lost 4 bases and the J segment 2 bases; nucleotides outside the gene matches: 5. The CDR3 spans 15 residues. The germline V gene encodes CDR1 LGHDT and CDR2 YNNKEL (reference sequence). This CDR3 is CASSPHRGCNQPQHF. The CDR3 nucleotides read TGTGCCAGCAGCCCCCACAGGGGTTGCAATCAGCCCCAGCATTTT.

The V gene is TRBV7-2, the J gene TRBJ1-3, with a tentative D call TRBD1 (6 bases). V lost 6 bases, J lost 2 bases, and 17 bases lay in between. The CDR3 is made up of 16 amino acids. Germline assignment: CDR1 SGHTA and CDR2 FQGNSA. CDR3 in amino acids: CASSLRGGSAGNTIYF. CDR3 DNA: TGTGCCAGCAGTCTGCGAGGGGGTAGTGCTGGAAACACCATATATTTT.